This T cell receptor beta chain stems from a study of blood T cell repertoires in COVID-19. Study summary: Material from acute and convalescent COVID-19 was sourced from the United States, Italy and Spain. PBMCs, B-cell-depleted T cells, or T cells provided the cDNA or gDNA that made up the material.

Authors' processing steps: Reference gene primers were amplified, and this amplification served to estimate nucleated cell counts. The assay was immunoSEQ multiplex PCR, and TCRdb's table has in-frame clones only and misses some. V and J calls and clone size are given by that table; D and trimming were obtained from the DNA. Here the sample spans around 35,000 clones, over 75% being singletons. V gave up 5 bases and J gave up 1 base; unmatched junction bases: 8. Germline loops: CDR1 MNHEY, CDR2 SVGEGT. The CDR3 length is 18 residues. The sequence was obtained from a human donor in a cohort sampled during active COVID-19. The chain recombines TRBV6-2 or TRBV6-3 with TRBJ2-6, with 10 positions matching TRBD1. Sequencing used peripheral blood. CDR3 protein: CASSPLGQGVSGANVLTF. CDR3 nucleotide sequence: TGTGCCAGCAGTCCCCTCGGACAGGGGGTATCTGGGGCCAACGTCCTGACTTTC.